The clone carrying this TCR beta chain has ten or more counts. Its antigen is not identified. With the read ending 3 residues before the CDR3 end, the germline J gene is used to fill in that end. This sample is drawn from a study of T cell clonality in common variable immunodeficiency. The CDR3 runs to 17 residues. The germline CDR1 and CDR2 sequences are GTSNPN and SVGIG (reference sequence). With 3 bases removed from V and 0 bases from J, the gap between germline ends came to 17 bases. Study-level findings and limits: Shared TCRbeta clones were fewer between CVID subjects than controls.

Most patients and controls had Caucasian heritage. Libraries were prepared by immunoSEQ multiplex PCR; TCRdb keeps only in-frame clonotypes and omits some of them. This sample carries under 40,000 clones, none of them present only once. The chain employs TRBV30 and TRBJ2-2; a possible D gene is TRBD2 (5 bases). This clonotype originated in a person aged 18 to 75 in good health. The sequenced sample was peripheral blood mononuclear cells. The CDR3 loop is CAWRGGLQVANTGELFF. CDR3 DNA, as far as it was read: TGTGCCTGGAGGGGCGGGCTTCAGGTCGCGAACACCGGGGAG.